This T cell receptor beta chain came from a study of shared clonotypes between healthy human individuals. Germline V CDR1 and CDR2: SGDLS, YYNGEE. With 4 bases clipped from V and 4 bases from J, the junction kept 5 bases outside the gene matches. The CDR3 loop spans 14 amino acids. The protocol was immunoSEQ multiplex PCR, while the TCRdb copy is restricted to in-frame clones and leaves out a portion. The data show 1.6 million or so clones, approximately 97% seen once. This clone was found once. Its cognate antigen is unknown. The authors divided CD4+ cells into CD45RA+ naive and CD45RA-negative memory subsets. Broader study findings: Of the naive CD4 clonotypes, around 4.7% were shared across several donors. Donors were few, which limited the genetic and exposure-history diversity represented. Among non-shared clonotypes, generation probabilities were lower than among those shared by all four donors.

The rearrangement joins TRBV9 to TRBJ2-1; TRBD2 agrees at 7 bases. This clonotype was sampled from a man aged 30 to 45 in good health. Source material: naive CD4+ T cells sorted from blood. Subset of the sample: CD45RA+ positively selected. CDR3: CASSPLAVYNEQFF. CDR3 in DNA: TGTGCCAGCAGCCCTCTAGCGGTTTACAATGAGCAGTTCTTC. The variable domain in full, completed from reference TRBV9 and TRBJ2-1, reads DSGVTQTPKHLITATGQRVTLRCSPRSGDLSVYWYQQSLDQGLQFLIQYYNGEERAKGNILERFSAQQFPDLHSELNLSSLELGDSALYFCASSPLAVYNEQFFGPGTRLTVL.